This T cell receptor beta chain was identified during a study of CXCR3-negative and CXCR3-positive naive CD8 T cells. Study-wide findings and caveats: Naive subsets had comparable surface CD5; TCR strength was inferred from TRB CDR3 properties.

Germline CDR1 and CDR2: DFQATT and SNEGSKA (reference sequence). The CDR3 is made up of 17 amino acids. The libraries of TRB cDNA were prepared using 5' RACE with UMI labels. TCRdb reanalyzed the 5' RACE reads, giving one entry per CDR3 protein sequence and no DNA. The sample table includes 43,000 or so distinct CDR3 sequences. Concerning this clonotype: Its cognate antigen is unknown.

J is TRBJ1-6 and V is TRBV20-1; the TRBD1 assignment by TCRdb is unverifiable without DNA. Sample: naive CXCR3- CD8+ T cells from blood. Subset indicated: CD45RO-CCR7+CD27+CD95- naive CD8+ T cells lacking CXCR3 (TNR3-). The sequence came from a human donor in good health. Some clones in this sample may be carry-over from other donors' samples. CDR3: CSARPLTYGAYNSPLHF.